This T cell receptor beta chain was profiled in a study of T-cell memory formation after mild COVID-19. Each CDR3 protein is one row after TCRdb ran MiXCR on the 5' RACE reads. In the table there are about 320,000 distinct CDR3 sequences, around an eighth of which are singletons. Germline V lookup: CDR1 SGHRS, CDR2 YFSETQ. V was pared by 1 base and J by 0 bases, with 8 bases between. There are 15 residues in the CDR3. Material: PBMCs or a T cell subset sorted from them (not recorded which). The genes are TRBV5-1 and TRBJ1-3, with D uncertain. The clonotype comes from a man aged 18 to 30 who had mild COVID-19 (a few samples of this study predate the infection). Cell type and time point are not known. The CDR3 DNA follows: TGCGCCAGCAGCTTGACAGCCTACTCTGGAAACACCATATATTTT. It is translated as CASSLTAYSGNTIYF.